This TCR beta chain was observed in a study of cytomegalovirus exposure and HLA in healthy donors. Study summary: Later, an analysis reported that the 95 to 150 validation repertoires had used the same platform as the roughly 650 first-cohort repertoires.

The assay was immunoSEQ multiplex PCR, and TCRdb's table has in-frame clones only and misses some. The profile shows 150,000 to 200,000 clones, around four fifths of them singletons. The CDR3 has 17 residues. After removal of 4 bases from V and 5 bases from J, the junction contained 15 bases not matched to a gene. CDR1 is SGHVS and CDR2 is FNYEAQ in the germline V gene. This clonotype was sampled from a man aged 30 to 45 in good health and CMV-seropositive. The sample consisted of PBMCs. This chain joins TRBV7-6 and TRBJ1-1; 8 bases fit TRBD1. This CDR3 reads CASSSQRQGAGGTEAFF. CDR3 nucleotide sequence: TGTGCCAGCAGCTCCCAAAGGCAGGGGGCAGGGGGGACTGAAGCTTTCTTT.